This TCR beta chain appears in the sequencing data of a study of T cells in Graves' hyperthyroidism and ophthalmopathy. Every diagnosis used clinical symptoms, serum thyroxine and TRAb, thyroid ultrasound and orbital computed tomography. PBMCs were collected from an approximately 9.5 ml volume of fresh peripheral blood. Study observations and caveats: Peripheral blood also featured most of the thyroid clonotypes expanded above 0.001.

In this sample, this clonotype turned up many times. What it binds is unknown. RNA transcripts yielded amplified TCR beta CDR3 regions. The primer set for the first-round RT-PCR of the TCR CDR3 was HTBI. TCRdb passed the multiplex PCR reads through MiXCR, listing each CDR3 protein once. This sample has hundreds of thousands of distinct CDR3 sequences, with over 12% found just once. Sequenced: blood. The clonotype comes from a man aged 18 to 30 with Graves' ophthalmopathy.

The CDR3, as DNA: TGTGCCAGCAGCCGACTAGCGGGACTATCGAGGGGCCAAGAGACCCAGTACTTC. Its translation: CASSRLAGLSRGQETQYF. The gene calls are TRBV3-1 and TRBJ2-5; the match to TRBD2 covers 11 bases. With 4 bases clipped from V and 1 base from J, the junction kept 11 bases outside the gene matches. The CDR3 is made up of 18 amino acids. The germline V gene has CDR1 LGHDT and CDR2 YNNKEL (reference sequence).